Presented here are 8 T cell receptor beta chains from one specimen sequenced in a study of control samples from healthy donors and cancer patients. Some clones are missing from TCRdb's copy, which holds only in-frame ones; the method was immunoSEQ multiplex PCR. The sample consists of around 100,000 clones, 87% of them appearing once. The source material was blood. These TCRs come from a woman aged 45-65 years in good health.

The chain is built from TRBV5-1 and TRBJ2-3; D not resolved. The V end lost 0 bases, the J end lost 0 bases, and 5 bases lay between the germline ends. CDR3 length: 14 amino acids. Per the germline V gene, CDR1 is SGHRS and CDR2 is YFSETQ. CDR3 sequence reads: CASSLASSTDTQYF. The CDR3 nucleotides are TGCGCCAGCAGCTTGGCCTCTAGCACAGATACGCAGTATTTT.

The rearrangement joins TRBV6-6 to TRBJ1-4, with D perhaps TRBD1 (5 bases). The ends were cut back, 6 bases at V and 4 bases at J, with 12 bases in the middle. The CDR3 sequence is 14 residues long. CDR1 MNHNY and CDR2 SVGAGI come from the germline V gene (reference sequence). In DNA form, the CDR3 reads TGTGCCAGCAGGCAAACGACAGTTAATGAAAAACTGTTTTTT. This codes for CASRQTTVNEKLFF.

This clone has a single count. The rearrangement joins TRBV5-6 to TRBJ2-5; tentatively, D is TRBD1 or TRBD2 (5 bases each). V shed 4 bases and J shed 4 bases, with 17 bases lying between them. CDR1 is SGHDT, CDR2 YYEEEE, per germline. This CDR3 has 15 amino acids. As DNA, the CDR3 is TGTGCCAGCAGCCCTCCAGGGACCTTGAGAGAGACCCAGTACTTC. This translates into CASSPPGTLRETQYF.

The rearrangement links TRBV7-9 to TRBJ2-7, with a weak D call TRBD2 (6 bases). This CDR3 has 17 residues. V dropped 1 base and J dropped 7 bases, with 23 bases sitting between them. In germline, CDR1 is SEHNR, CDR2 FQNEAQ (reference sequence). The CDR3 region has the DNA TGTGCCAGCAGCTTAGGTGGTAGTAGCGGTGCCCCGAGGGAGCAGTACGTC. Translated: CASSLGGSSGAPREQYV.

This CDR3 reads CASGLGQSSYNEQFF. Written as DNA, the CDR3 is TGTGCTAGTGGGTTAGGCCAAAGCTCCTACAATGAGCAGTTCTTC. The V and J genes are TRBV12-5 and TRBJ2-1; D ambiguous. The CDR3 length is 15 residues. Per germline, CDR1 LGHNT and CDR2 FRNRAP. Trimming cost V 6 bases and J 0 bases, with 12 bases left between them.

J is TRBJ2-3 and V is TRBV7-2, with no clear D. The germline V gene encodes CDR1 SGHTA and CDR2 FQGNSA. The ends were cut back, 1 base at V and 4 bases at J, with 9 bases in the middle. CDR3 length: 14 amino acids. The CDR3 coding sequence is TGTGCCAGCAGCTTAGAGGTAGGCCCAGATACGCAGTATTTT. Protein: CASSLEVGPDTQYF.

This rearrangement joins TRBV4-1 to TRBJ1-1; D possibly corresponds to TRBD1 (5 bases). Germline CDR1 MGHRA, CDR2 YSYEKL. This CDR3 is 16 amino acids long. V was clipped by 1 base and J by 1 base, with 13 bases between them. The CDR3 here is CASSQGGSGTNTEAFF. As DNA, the CDR3 is TGCGCCAGCAGCCAAGGGGGCTCGGGAACGAACACTGAAGCTTTCTTT.

A single count supports this clone. This chain uses TRBV30 with TRBJ2-2; the D gene is possibly TRBD2 (5 bases). Trimming left V 1 base short and J 6 bases short, with 18 bases between. Germline V CDR1 and CDR2: GTSNPN, SVGIG (reference sequence). The CDR3 runs to 16 residues. The CDR3 DNA is TGTGCCTGGAGTGGTTGGGGTCCCGAAGCGGCCGGGGAGCTGTTTTTT. Translating gives CAWSGWGPEAAGELFF.